Presented here are 31 T cell receptor beta chains from one specimen sequenced in a study of blood T cell repertoires in COVID-19. Assay used: immunoSEQ multiplex PCR; TCRdb lists only in-frame clones, some missing. The sample lists around 140,000 clones, roughly four fifths occurring once. Sequencing was carried out using peripheral blood. The source of these receptors is a woman aged 50 to 60 with active or convalescent COVID-19.

This chain links TRBV7-6 with TRBJ2-1; D call uncertain. Trimming took off 5 bases at V and 0 bases at J, with 11 bases between the two ends. CDR3 length equals 15 residues. The germline gives CDR1 SGHVS, CDR2 FNYEAQ. The CDR3 bases are TGTGCCAGCAGCCTCGAGAGGAGCTCCTACAATGAGCAGTTCTTC. Translating it yields CASSLERSSYNEQFF.

This CDR3 is CSVPQGGYGYTF. The CDR3 DNA reads TGCAGCGTCCCACAGGGGGGCTATGGCTACACCTTC. The chain has TRBV29-1 and TRBJ1-2; 8 bases match TRBD1. Trimming removed 6 bases from V and 4 bases from J; junction bases left unmatched: 4. Germline CDR1 SQVTM, CDR2 ANQGSEA. CDR3 length equals 12 residues.

The V gene is TRBV7-9, the J gene TRBJ2-3, with D perhaps TRBD2 (6 bases). V lost 5 bases and J 6 bases, leaving 15 bases between the germline ends. Per germline, CDR1 SEHNR and CDR2 FQNEAQ (reference sequence). This CDR3 has 14 amino acids. The CDR3 DNA reads TGTGCCAGCAGCCCGGGACTGGCGGAGGATACGCAGTATTTT. As protein: CASSPGLAEDTQYF.

The genes are TRBV7-8 and TRBJ1-5, with D unresolved. There are 16 residues in the CDR3. The V end lost 5 bases, the J end lost 1 base, and 15 bases lay between the germline ends. Germline values: CDR1 SGHVS, CDR2 FQNEAQ. CDR3 coding DNA: TGTGCCAGCAGCCCGCAGATGGGGAGAAGCAATCAGCCCCAGCATTTT. This translates into CASSPQMGRSNQPQHF.

Here the CDR3 DNA reads TGTGCCAGCAGCTTAAGTTTGAGGGGGGGGAATGAAAAACTGTTTTTT. It is translated as CASSLSLRGGNEKLFF. J is TRBJ1-4 and V is TRBV7-2; D might be TRBD1 (6 bases). The V gene lost 2 bases and the J gene lost 5 bases, with 15 bases spanning the gap. There are 16 residues in the CDR3. Germline CDR1 reads SGHTA; CDR2 reads FQGNSA.

The chain joins TRBV25-1 to TRBJ2-5, with D possibly TRBD2 on 5 matching bases. Germline CDR1 reads MGHDK; CDR2 reads SYGVNS. V lost 4 bases and J lost 5, with 14 bases in between. The CDR3 extends over 14 amino acids. DNA of the CDR3: TGTGCCAGCAGTGGGACTGAGACCGTGGAGACCCAGTACTTC. This translates into CASSGTETVETQYF.

The chain combines TRBV18 with TRBJ1-5; D unclear. V was trimmed by 6 bases and J by 3 bases, leaving 6 bases between them. Germline V gene sequence: CDR1 KGHSH, CDR2 LQKENI. The CDR3 consists of 12 residues. CDR3 sequence: CASSPNNQPQHF. CDR3 DNA sequence: TGTGCCAGCTCTCCTAACAATCAGCCCCAGCATTTT.

The chain is built from TRBV6-5 and TRBJ1-5, with TRBD1 identical over 7 bases. The V gene's germline CDR1 is MNHEY and CDR2 SVGAGI. This CDR3 comprises 15 residues. V lost 8 bases to trimming and J lost 2 bases; unmatched junction nucleotides: 9. CDR3 sequence (DNA): TGTGCCAGCGGATCCACAGGGGCGGGCAATCAGCCCCAGCATTTT. It specifies CASGSTGAGNQPQHF.

This clone was counted only a few times. The V and J genes are TRBV10-3 and TRBJ1-4; 7 bases are shared with TRBD1. This CDR3 contains 12 residues. The germline CDR1 and CDR2 sequences are ENHRY and SYGVKD. V lost 6 bases and J lost 12; bases outside the gene matches: 7. CDR3 in amino acids: CAISEPDRELFF. For the CDR3, the DNA is TGTGCCATCAGCGAACCTGACAGGGAACTGTTTTTT.

V is TRBV4-3 and J is TRBJ1-1; possible D gene TRBD1, 6 bases. Trimming took 0 bases from V and 1 from J, leaving 15 bases between them. The CDR3 loop spans 17 amino acids. The V gene's germline CDR1 is LGHNA and CDR2 YSLEER. CDR3 sequence reads: CASSQEKISGQNTEAFF. The CDR3 DNA reads TGCGCCAGCAGCCAAGAAAAAATCTCGGGACAGAACACTGAAGCTTTCTTT.

This clone was seen a handful of times. This rearrangement joins TRBV23-1 to TRBJ1-2, with 7 bases fitting TRBD1. TRBV23-1 is sorted into the ORF group, with uncertain function. This CDR3 has 15 amino acids. Trimming cost V 0 bases and J 2 bases; bases outside gene matches: 3. In DNA, the CDR3 is TGCGCCAGCAGTCAATCTGTGGACAGGAACTATGGCTACACCTTC. Amino acids: CASSQSVDRNYGYTF.

J is TRBJ2-5 and V is TRBV18; weak D call: TRBD2 (5 bases). Per germline, CDR1 KGHSH and CDR2 LQKENI. The V gene lost 3 bases and the J gene lost 5 bases, with 10 bases spanning the gap. This CDR3 is 13 amino acids long. Here the CDR3 reads CASSPVGGETQYF. CDR3 coding DNA: TGTGCCAGCTCACCGGTGGGCGGGGAGACCCAGTACTTC.

The V gene is TRBV7-9, the J gene TRBJ2-7; TRBD2 matches at 11 bases. The CDR3 has 18 amino acids. The ends lost 0 bases at V and 2 bases at J; junction bases unmatched: 9. Germline lookup yields CDR1 SEHNR and CDR2 FQNEAQ (reference sequence). The CDR3 DNA sequence: TGTGCCAGCAGCTTAGCGCCTCCTAGCGGGGGGTTAACCTACGAGCAGTACTTC. Translated, it gives CASSLAPPSGGLTYEQYF.

V gene TRBV5-1 combines with J gene TRBJ2-7, with 8 bases identical to TRBD2. Trimming cost V 1 base and J 4 bases; bases outside gene matches: 10. Germline V gene lookup returns CDR1 SGHRS and CDR2 YFSETQ. This CDR3 is 16 amino acids long. CDR3 in amino acids: CASSLTPTSGVYEQYF. CDR3 nucleotides: TGCGCCAGCAGCTTGACCCCTACTAGCGGAGTTTACGAGCAGTACTTC.

This clone was seen just once. The genes are TRBV5-1 and TRBJ2-2; D may be TRBD2 (6 bases). Germline V gene data show CDR1 as SGHRS and CDR2 as YFSETQ. Trimming shortened V by 0 bases and J by 1 base, and 10 bases separated the two germline ends. CDR3 size: 16 residues. For the CDR3, the DNA is TGCGCCAGCAGCTTGGGCGGGGTCGGGAACACCGGGGAGCTGTTTTTT. Protein product: CASSLGGVGNTGELFF.

The CDR3 reads CASSKGSDTQYF. CDR3 nucleotide sequence: TGTGCCAGTAGTAAGGGGTCAGATACGCAGTATTTT. V gene TRBV19 combines with J gene TRBJ2-3; D is possibly TRBD1 (5 bases). Trimming pared 4 bases from V and 4 bases from J, leaving 6 bases between. CDR3 length equals 12 residues. CDR1 and CDR2 (germline): LNHDA, SQIVND (reference sequence).

The chain employs TRBV4-1 and TRBJ2-5; 9 positions match TRBD2. The CDR3 consists of 14 residues. The trim removed 7 bases at V and 4 bases at J, leaving 7 bases unmatched. Germline assignment: CDR1 MGHRA and CDR2 YSYEKL. This CDR3 reads CASKAGGPAETQYF. The CDR3 DNA reads as TGCGCCAGCAAGGCGGGGGGGCCCGCAGAGACCCAGTACTTC.

The chain has TRBV19 and TRBJ1-2, with 9 bases aligning to TRBD1. The germline CDR1 and CDR2 sequences are LNHDA and SQIVND (reference sequence). The CDR3 runs 13 residues. J gave up 4 bases and V 7 bases, and 4 bases lay outside the gene matches. CDR3 in amino acids: CASTPGQGYGYTF. CDR3 coding DNA: TGTGCCAGTACCCCGGGACAGGGCTATGGCTACACCTTC.

The CDR3 sequence is CASNMEQGAYGNTIYF. The CDR3 bases are TGTGCCAGCAATATGGAACAGGGGGCTTATGGAAACACCATATATTTT. The V call is TRBV2, the J call TRBJ1-3; 9 bases are a match to TRBD1. The CDR3 is 16 residues long. Unmatched junction bases numbered 10, after V lost 7 bases and J lost 3 bases. The germline V gene encodes CDR1 SNHLY and CDR2 FYNNEI.

This clone was observed a single time. V is TRBV28 and J is TRBJ2-3; tentative D call: TRBD2 (6 bases). Germline CDR1 is MDHEN and CDR2 is SYDVKM. The germline V and J ends were trimmed by 1 base and 1 base, with 9 bases remaining between them. The CDR3 is made up of 15 amino acids. CDR3 coding DNA: TGTGCCAGCAGTTTATCAGCGGGTCGCACAGATACGCAGTATTTT. This translates into CASSLSAGRTDTQYF.

The V gene is TRBV3-1 (or the pseudogene TRBV3-2), the J gene TRBJ1-4; tentative D call: TRBD1 (5 bases). The germline V and J ends were trimmed by 1 base and 11 bases, with 8 bases remaining between them. The V gene's germline CDR1 is LGHDT and CDR2 YNNKEL (reference sequence). The CDR3 covers 12 residues. For the CDR3, the DNA is TGTGCCAGCAGCCAAGTAGGGGATAAACTGTTTTTT. Its translation is CASSQVGDKLFF.

In this sample, this clone turned up a few times. The chain carries TRBV6-6 and TRBJ1-1; 8 bases are a match to TRBD1. Germline V gene lookup returns CDR1 MNHNY and CDR2 SVGAGI (reference sequence). The CDR3 loop spans 15 amino acids. The trim removed 6 bases at V and 2 bases at J, leaving 8 bases unmatched. The CDR3 protein is CASRRQGIGNTEAFF. The CDR3 DNA follows: TGTGCCAGCAGGCGACAGGGGATAGGTAACACTGAAGCTTTCTTT.

The V call is TRBV11-2, the J call TRBJ2-2; possibly TRBD1 for D (6 bases). The CDR3 runs 14 residues. Germline CDR1 is SGHAT and CDR2 is FQNNGV. V shed 1 base and J shed 6 bases, with 9 bases lying between them. The CDR3 protein is CASSLVDRSGELFF. CDR3 coding DNA: TGTGCCAGCAGCTTAGTCGACAGGTCCGGGGAGCTGTTTTTT.

This clone was counted ten times or more. This chain connects TRBV5-1 to TRBJ1-6, with 7 nucleotides matching TRBD1. This CDR3 has 15 amino acids. Germline CDR1 and CDR2: SGHRS and YFSETQ. J gave up 9 bases and V 0 bases, and 6 bases lay outside the gene matches. For the CDR3, the DNA is TGCGCCAGCAGCTTGGAAGGGGGCGATGGTTCACCCCTCCACTTT. Amino acids: CASSLEGGDGSPLHF. Full variable domain (missing parts from reference TRBV5-1 and TRBJ1-6): KAGVTQTPRYLIKTRGQQVTLSCSPISGHRSVSWYQQTPGQGLQFLFEYFSETQRNKGNFPGRFSGRQFSNSRSEMNVSTLELGDSALYLCASSLEGGDGSPLHFGNGTRLTVT.

The CDR3 region is CASSPSGGPGFADTQYF. CDR3 in DNA: TGTGCCAGCAGTCCATCGGGGGGACCGGGGTTCGCAGATACGCAGTATTTT. V usage is TRBV28 and J usage is TRBJ2-3, with 7 nucleotides matching TRBD2. The CDR3 contains 17 residues. V gave up 5 bases and J gave up 4 bases; unmatched junction bases: 15. Germline-derived CDR1 and CDR2 are MDHEN and SYDVKM.

The genes are TRBV19 and TRBJ1-2; TRBD1 aligns across 8 bases. V gave up 6 bases and J gave up 5 bases; unmatched junction bases: 5. Germline loops: CDR1 LNHDA, CDR2 SQIVND (reference sequence). The CDR3 has 13 amino acids. The CDR3 region has the DNA TGTGCCAGTAGAGGACAGGGTGTGTATGGCTACACCTTC. It translates to CASRGQGVYGYTF. The full variable domain, with the rest looked up from reference TRBV19 and TRBJ1-2, is DGGITQSPKYLFRKEGQNVTLSCEQNLNHDAMYWYRQDPGQGLRLIYYSQIVNDFQKGDIAEGYSVSREKKESFPLTVTSAQKNPTAFYLCASRGQGVYGYTFGSGTRLTVV.

The chain employs TRBV7-2 and TRBJ2-7; 7 bases fit TRBD2. V lost 5 bases, J lost 2 bases, and 9 bases stayed unmatched. This CDR3 is built from 15 residues. Germline V gene data show CDR1 as SGHTA and CDR2 as FQGNSA. Here the CDR3 DNA reads TGTGCCAGCAGCCCTAGGTCGGGGGGAGCCTACGAGCAGTACTTC. This codes for CASSPRSGGAYEQYF.

The chain is built from TRBV9 and TRBJ1-1; D perhaps matches TRBD1 (6 bases). This CDR3 is 16 amino acids long. V was clipped by 3 bases and J by 3 bases, with 18 bases between them. The germline CDR1 and CDR2 sequences are SGDLS and YYNGEE. CDR3 sequence reads: CASSAVPAGGYTEAFF. The CDR3 region has the DNA TGTGCCAGCAGCGCTGTTCCGGCGGGGGGCTACACTGAAGCTTTCTTT.

This clone appeared once. The rearrangement uses TRBV3-1 (or the pseudogene TRBV3-2) and TRBJ1-1, with TRBD1 matching over 7 bases. Germline trimming cut 4 bases from V and 0 bases from J; bases unmatched to any gene: 2. The germline gives CDR1 LGHDT, CDR2 YNNKEL (reference sequence). The CDR3 has 14 residues. CDR3 DNA sequence: TGTGCCAGCAGCCTGGGACAGATGAACACTGAAGCTTTCTTT. Its protein is CASSLGQMNTEAFF.

This chain joins TRBV2 and TRBJ2-7; 15 positions match TRBD2. Germline CDR1 SNHLY, CDR2 FYNNEI. CDR3 length: 18 amino acids. The V segment lost 6 bases and the J segment 0 bases; nucleotides outside the gene matches: 9. CDR3 coding DNA: TGTGCCAGCAGCCCCCCTCCGGGACTAGCGGGAGGCTCCTACGAGCAGTACTTC. Translated: CASSPPPGLAGGSYEQYF.

V is TRBV6-5 and J is TRBJ1-4; TRBD1 is a possible D gene (6 bases). V was cut by 6 bases and J by 0 bases, with 11 bases left in between. Germline values: CDR1 MNHEY, CDR2 SVGAGI. CDR3 length: 15 amino acids. DNA of the CDR3: TGTGCCAGCAGACGGGACACGGCAACTAATGAAAAACTGTTTTTT. Protein product: CASRRDTATNEKLFF.